The 5 T cell receptor beta chains presented below share a single source sample, sequenced in a study of patients and donors after allogeneic stem cell transplantation. TCRdb re-analysed the RT-PCR reads in MiXCR, keeping a single row per CDR3 protein. The sample records 920,000 or so distinct CDR3 sequences, roughly 18% being singletons. What was sequenced was blood, either unsorted or a sorted T cell fraction (not recorded which). The receptors come from a human donor who was either an allogeneic HSCT recipient or a stem cell or donor lymphocyte infusion donor (not recorded which). It is not recorded whose cells these are; they may come from a transplant donor.

This clonotype was seen many times. This rearrangement joins TRBV10-3 to TRBJ2-7; D is possibly TRBD2 (5 bases). The CDR3 extends over 11 amino acids. Trimming left V 7 bases short and J 5 bases short, with 9 bases between. Per germline, CDR1 ENHRY and CDR2 SYGVKD. The CDR3 DNA reads as TGTGCCATCAAGGGAGACCACGAGCAGTACTTC. Protein product: CAIKGDHEQYF.

This clonotype was recorded a few times. The chain recombines TRBV5-6 with TRBJ1-5, with D maybe TRBD1 (6 bases). Germline V CDR1 and CDR2: SGHDT, YYEEEE. The CDR3 covers 15 residues. V lost 2 bases and J lost 11, with 20 bases in between. The CDR3 reads CASSLLSGTMGAQHF. In DNA, the CDR3 is TGTGCCAGCAGCTTATTATCGGGGACAATGGGGGCCCAGCATTTT.

The genes are TRBV6-2 or TRBV6-3 and TRBJ2-1, with 11 positions matching TRBD1. V shed 8 bases, J shed 8 bases, and the junction held 5 bases outside the gene matches. The CDR3 runs 13 residues. CDR1 and CDR2 from the germline V gene are MNHEY and SVGEGT. CDR3 sequence reads: CASVRDRGDEQFF. The CDR3 DNA sequence: TGTGCCAGCGTCCGGGACAGGGGGGATGAGCAGTTCTTC.

V is TRBV12-3 or TRBV12-4 and J is TRBJ1-2; 7 nucleotides line up with TRBD1. The J segment lost 8 bases and the V segment lost 4 bases, leaving 10 bases of the junction unmatched. The CDR3 has 14 residues. The CDR3 region has the DNA TGTGCCAGCAGTTACGGGTTGACAGGGAGAGGCTACACCTTC. It specifies CASSYGLTGRGYTF.

Of note for this clonotype: The limits of the CDR3 on the DNA are not certain, so only TCRdb's listed CDR3 is given. V usage is TRBV28 and J usage is TRBJ1-6; no check of the table's D call, TRBD1, against the DNA was made. The CDR3 is 16 amino acids long, termini counted. In germline, CDR1 is MDHEN, CDR2 SYDVKM. CDR3 sequence reads: CASSSSDRGGYSPLHF.